These T cell receptor beta chains were read from a single sample in a study of T-cell reconstitution after alpha-beta-depleted transplantation in children. In TCRdb, the PCR reads were re-called with MiXCR into one record per CDR3 protein. The table shows 150,000 to 250,000 distinct CDR3 sequences, with approximately 6% occurring only once. The sequenced sample was PBMCs, obtained before TCRalphabeta/CD19-depleted stem cell transplant. The receptors stem from a girl in the first two years of life with combined immunodeficiency, due to receive a stem cell transplant. CDR3s include the opening cysteine and the closing phenylalanine or tryptophan. A D gene is named only where the DNA matches it firmly. Clone size is shown for a subset of rows, as once, few, many or a class of expanded clone.

V,size,D,J,CDR3,DNA
TRBV11-2,-,-,TRBJ1-2,CASSLDGGGRLYGYTF,TGTGCCAGCAGCTTAGACGGGGGGGGCAGACTCTATGGCTACACCTTC
TRBV24-1,many,-,TRBJ2-1,CATRPGPGSEQFF,TGTGCCACCAGGCCGGGCCCTGGGAGTGAGCAGTTCTTC
TRBV6-1,few,TRBD1,TRBJ1-2,CASSQVTDREVVGYGYTF,TGTGCCAGCAGTCAAGTGACGGACAGGGAGGTGGTAGGCTATGGCTACACCTTC
TRBV6-5,many,TRBD2,TRBJ2-1,CASSYSGTSGHNEQFF,TGTGCCAGCAGTTACTCCGGGACTAGCGGGCACAATGAGCAGTTCTTC
TRBV7-9,many,-,TRBJ1-3,CASSLVQGRNTIYF,TGTGCCAGCAGCTTAGTCCAGGGAAGAAACACCATATATTTT
TRBV4-3,many,-,TRBJ2-5,CASSQTTSTPQYF,TGCGCCAGCAGCCAAACGACTAGTACGCCCCAGTACTTC
TRBV20-1,few,-,TRBJ1-6,CSARDYRSLSSYNSPLHF,TGCAGTGCTAGAGATTACAGGTCCCTGAGCTCCTATAATTCACCCCTCCACTTT
TRBV11-1,many,TRBD1,TRBJ2-1,CASSFNRGIDSEQFF,TGTGCCAGCAGCTTCAACAGGGGGATAGATTCTGAGCAGTTCTTC
TRBV11-2,-,-,TRBJ2-5,CASSGFREEYF,TGTGCCAGCAGCGGATTCAGGGAGGAGTACTTC
TRBV5-6,many,-,TRBJ1-1,CASSLKTDRDLNTEAFF,TGTGCCAGCAGCCTAAAAACCGACAGAGACTTGAACACTGAAGCTTTCTTT
TRBV7-9,many,-,TRBJ2-3,CASSLTARGTDTQYF,TGTGCCAGCAGCCTGACAGCTCGCGGCACAGATACGCAGTATTTT
TRBV13,few,-,TRBJ1-2,CASSSTPGTNYGYTF,TGTGCCAGCAGCTCAACCCCGGGAACTAACTATGGCTACACCTTC
TRBV12-3/TRBV12-4,many,-,TRBJ2-7,CASSFYRYEQYF,TGTGCCAGCAGTTTTTATCGCTACGAGCAGTACTTC
TRBV7-2,many,-,TRBJ1-2,CASSLSRQDYGYTF,TGTGCCAGCAGCTTATCGCGGCAGGACTATGGCTACACCTTC
TRBV5-1,-,TRBD2,TRBJ2-5,CASSPRTSGGAETQYF,TGCGCCAGCAGCCCCCGGACTAGCGGGGGGGCGGAGACCCAGTACTTC
TRBV7-8,many,TRBD2,TRBJ2-1,CASSLKYGVAGVEQFF,TGTGCCAGCAGCTTAAAGTATGGGGTAGCGGGAGTGGAGCAGTTCTTC
TRBV29-1,many,TRBD2,TRBJ2-1,CSVSGILLGEQFF,TGCAGCGTGAGCGGGATTCTGTTGGGTGAGCAGTTCTTC
TRBV6-2/TRBV6-3,many,-,TRBJ2-1,CATTVPNNEQFF,TGTGCCACCACAGTACCCAACAATGAGCAGTTCTTC
TRBV3-1,many,-,TRBJ2-5,CASSQDRGFRETQYF,TGTGCCAGCAGCCAAGACAGGGGATTTAGAGAGACCCAGTACTTC
TRBV28,many,-,TRBJ2-5,CASSLGGRNAETQYF,TGTGCCAGCAGTTTAGGAGGGAGAAACGCTGAGACCCAGTACTTC
TRBV14,many,TRBD1,TRBJ2-7,CASSRGTGTNYEQYF,TGTGCCAGCAGCCGAGGGACAGGGACGAACTACGAGCAGTACTTC
TRBV3-1,-,-,TRBJ2-5,CASSHEGQLGETQYF,TGTGCCAGCAGCCACGAGGGGCAGCTCGGAGAGACCCAGTACTTC
TRBV10-3,many,-,TRBJ2-3,CAISDSLASDTQYF,TGTGCCATCAGTGACTCCCTAGCATCAGATACGCAGTATTTT
TRBV11-2,many,TRBD1,TRBJ2-7,CASSYGQATYEQYF,TGTGCCAGCAGCTATGGACAGGCCACCTACGAGCAGTACTTC
TRBV6-5,few,TRBD2,TRBJ2-1,CASSYSAGGYNEQFF,TGTGCCAGCAGTTACTCGGCGGGGGGGTACAATGAGCAGTTCTTC
TRBV18,many,-,TRBJ1-2,CASSQTPTARANYGYTF,TGTGCCAGCTCACAAACACCGACAGCCCGGGCTAACTATGGCTACACCTTC
TRBV4-2,many,-,TRBJ1-4,CASSQSRDSIINEKLFF,TGTGCCAGCAGCCAATCGCGAGACAGCATCATTAATGAAAAACTGTTTTTT
TRBV12-3/TRBV12-4,many,-,TRBJ1-5,CASWDQPQHF,TGTGCCAGCTGGGATCAGCCCCAGCATTTT
TRBV7-9,many,-,TRBJ2-7,CASSLGPMEMDYEQYF,TGTGCCAGCAGCTTAGGGCCCATGGAGATGGACTACGAGCAGTACTTC
TRBV3-1,-,-,TRBJ2-3,CASSQLQGSTDTQYF,TGTGCCAGCAGCCAACTTCAGGGATCAACAGATACGCAGTATTTT
TRBV12-3/TRBV12-4,many,-,TRBJ1-1,CASSLGQVATEAFF,TGTGCCAGCAGTTTAGGACAGGTGGCCACTGAAGCTTTCTTT